The present T cell receptor (beta chain) was sequenced within a study of cytomegalovirus exposure and HLA in healthy donors. Germline assignment: CDR1 MNHNS and CDR2 SASEGT. Trimming left V 8 bases short and J 4 bases short, with 20 bases between. The CDR3 sequence is 15 residues long. A word on this clone: What it binds is not known.

Profiled with immunoSEQ multiplex PCR; TCRdb holds only in-frame clones, not every one. The sample yields about 200,000 clones, around four fifths seen once. Study results and caveats: It was reportedly the case that the classifier diagnosed cytomegalovirus status with high specificity and sensitivity. There were around 160 TCR beta chains listed as cytomegalovirus-associated.

The chain links TRBV6-1 to TRBJ1-2, with unresolved D. The sample was PBMCs. This TCR was recovered from a woman aged 18 to 35 in good health and CMV-seronegative. CDR3: CASEESRAFLYGYTF. DNA for the CDR3: TGTGCCAGCGAGGAGAGCCGGGCTTTCCTCTATGGCTACACCTTC.